The TCR beta chain described here comes from a study of shared clonotypes between healthy human individuals. Background on the study: Ranging from 18 to 49 in age, donors were two women and a few men.

The CDR3 sequence is 16 residues long. Germline-derived CDR1 and CDR2 are SGHVS and FQNEAQ. The J segment lost 8 bases and the V segment lost 2 bases, leaving 6 bases of the junction unmatched. For every subset, genomic DNA was evenly distributed across several immunoSEQ plates. The protocol was immunoSEQ multiplex PCR, while the TCRdb copy is restricted to in-frame clones and leaves out a portion. The table has more than 1 million clones, around 78% seen once. Points from the study as a whole: Donor clonotype sharing was expected to depend on sequencing depth.

A note on this clone: Its antigen is unknown.

Sequencing was performed on memory CD4+ T cells from PBMCs. Regarding subset: CD45RA-negative fraction. J is TRBJ2-1 and V is TRBV7-8; 13 positions match TRBD2. The sequence was obtained from a man aged 18 to 29 in good health. Some clones in this sample may be carry-over from other donors' samples. The CDR3 DNA reads TGTGCCAGCAGCTTATCGAGACTAGCGGGAGGCCATGAGCAGTTCTTC. Translating gives CASSLSRLAGGHEQFF.